A single sample is the source of the 31 T cell receptor beta chains below, sequenced in a study of CD8 T cells in ankylosing spondylitis. TCRdb itself ran the 5' RACE reads through MiXCR, one entry per CDR3 protein. The sample consists of tens of thousands of distinct CDR3 sequences, under 4.5% of them appearing once. Sequenced material: blood, either unsorted or a sorted T cell fraction (not recorded which). These receptor sequences come from a female donor with ankylosing spondylitis or in good health (not recorded which).

The table lists this clonotype with many counts. The chain employs TRBV9 and TRBJ2-7; 8 bases match TRBD1. The CDR3 has 19 amino acids. Germline CDR1 reads SGDLS; CDR2 reads YYNGEE. V shed 4 bases and J 0 bases; nucleotides not matched to a gene: 18. CDR3 bases: TGTGCCAGCAGCACAAGACGGACAGGGTTTGACGGGAGCTCCTACGAGCAGTACTTC. Its translation: CASSTRRTGFDGSSYEQYF.

The J gene is TRBJ2-5, the V gene TRBV9; D gene uncertain. V was shortened by 3 bases and J by 5 bases, with 17 bases between the two germline ends. Germline CDR1 reads SGDLS; CDR2 reads YYNGEE. The CDR3 is 15 residues long. The CDR3 nucleotides are TGTGCCAGCAGCGCCATGGACGGGTCATCCGAGACCCAGTACTTC. Its translation is CASSAMDGSSETQYF. The full variable domain, rest sourced from reference TRBV9 and TRBJ2-5, is DSGVTQTPKHLITATGQRVTLRCSPRSGDLSVYWYQQSLDQGLQFLIQYYNGEERAKGNILERFSAQQFPDLHSELNLSSLELGDSALYFCASSAMDGSSETQYFGPGTRLLVL.

There are many counts of this clonotype. The chain has TRBV9 and TRBJ1-3, with D perhaps TRBD1 (6 bases). The CDR3 runs to 15 residues. The V gene lost 0 bases and the J gene lost 4 bases, with 11 bases spanning the gap. Germline V lookup: CDR1 SGDLS, CDR2 YYNGEE. CDR3 protein: CASSVVGTSGNTIYF. The CDR3 DNA is TGTGCCAGCAGCGTAGTCGGGACATCAGGAAACACCATATATTTT.

In this sample, this clonotype turned up many times. This chain joins TRBV9 and TRBJ1-2, with D tentatively TRBD1 (6 bases). The CDR3 is 17 amino acids. The ends were cut back, 4 bases at V and 1 base at J, with 20 bases in the middle. From germline, CDR1 is SGDLS and CDR2 YYNGEE. For the CDR3, the DNA is TGTGCCAGCAGCCCCGGTGGCAGGACAGCGATTAACTATGGCTACACCTTC. This sequence encodes CASSPGGRTAINYGYTF.

Many counts were recorded for this clonotype. The chain carries TRBV9 and TRBJ2-5; the D gene is possibly TRBD2 (5 bases). V dropped 1 base and J dropped 3 bases, with 16 bases sitting between them. Germline V lookup: CDR1 SGDLS, CDR2 YYNGEE. There are 16 residues in the CDR3. DNA of the CDR3: TGTGCCAGCAGCGTAAGCCCCGGGATTGGGGAAGAGACCCAGTACTTC. Residues: CASSVSPGIGEETQYF.

There are many counts of this clonotype. The rearrangement links TRBV9 to TRBJ1-3, with D unclear. Trimming pared 1 base from V and 0 bases from J, leaving 14 bases between. The CDR3 spans 17 residues. Germline V gives CDR1 SGDLS, CDR2 YYNGEE. This chain's CDR3 is CASSVLEGRYSGNTIYF. In DNA form, the CDR3 reads TGTGCCAGCAGCGTATTAGAGGGCCGCTACTCTGGAAACACCATATATTTT.

This clonotype was seen at least ten times. The V call is TRBV9, the J call TRBJ1-3; no clear D. In germline, CDR1 is SGDLS, CDR2 YYNGEE. V lost 3 bases and J 0 bases, leaving 7 bases between the germline ends. The CDR3 runs 14 residues. CDR3 in DNA: TGTGCCAGCAGCGCGGAAGCCTCTGGAAACACCATATATTTT. Amino acids: CASSAEASGNTIYF. The whole variable domain, remainder taken from reference TRBV9 and TRBJ1-3, is DSGVTQTPKHLITATGQRVTLRCSPRSGDLSVYWYQQSLDQGLQFLIQYYNGEERAKGNILERFSAQQFPDLHSELNLSSLELGDSALYFCASSAEASGNTIYFGEGSWLTVV.

Many counts were recorded for this clonotype. This chain links TRBV9 with TRBJ2-1, with D possibly being TRBD1 or TRBD2 (6 bases each). The germline gives CDR1 SGDLS, CDR2 YYNGEE. CDR3 length equals 17 residues. Trimming removed 3 bases at V and 4 bases at J, with 20 bases between. The CDR3 nucleotides are TGTGCCAGCAGCGAGGGCTGGGGGCTAGCGCAGTACAATGAGCAGTTCTTC. This sequence encodes CASSEGWGLAQYNEQFF.

This clonotype has at least ten counts. The rearrangement uses TRBV9 and TRBJ2-6; the D gene is possibly TRBD1 (5 bases). The length of the CDR3 is 17 residues. Between the trimmed V and J ends, which lost 0 bases and 1 base, there was a span of 11 bases. The germline gives CDR1 SGDLS, CDR2 YYNGEE. Here the CDR3 DNA reads TGTGCCAGCAGCGTAGGGGGCCCCCTATCTGGGGCCAACGTCCTGACTTTC. Its translation: CASSVGGPLSGANVLTF.

At least ten counts were recorded for this clonotype. This sequence joins TRBV9 and TRBJ1-6; D may be TRBD1 (6 bases). The CDR3 is 13 residues long. V dropped 4 bases and J dropped 14 bases, with 16 bases sitting between them. Germline assignment: CDR1 SGDLS and CDR2 YYNGEE. For the CDR3, the DNA is TGTGCCAGCAGCCAGGGGTTTCCAGGAGCCCTCCACTTT. Its translation is CASSQGFPGALHF. Full variable domain (outside the CDR3, taken from reference TRBV9 and TRBJ1-6): DSGVTQTPKHLITATGQRVTLRCSPRSGDLSVYWYQQSLDQGLQFLIQYYNGEERAKGNILERFSAQQFPDLHSELNLSSLELGDSALYFCASSQGFPGALHFGNGTRLTVT.

This clonotype was counted ten times or more. The V gene is TRBV9, the J gene TRBJ2-1; 10 bases match TRBD2. This CDR3 spans 18 amino acids. V shed 1 base, J shed 0 bases, and the junction held 7 bases outside the gene matches. CDR1 and CDR2 (germline): SGDLS, YYNGEE. The CDR3 nucleotides read TGTGCCAGCAGCGTATTAGCGGGGGGCCGAAGCTCCTACAATGAGCAGTTCTTC. Amino acids: CASSVLAGGRSSYNEQFF.

This clonotype was observed many times. The rearrangement joins TRBV21-1 to TRBJ1-5; TRBD1 is taken as the D call from the table, unchecked against the DNA. TRBV21-1 is deemed a pseudogene. The CDR3 spans 15 residues. The CDR3 bases are TGTGCCAGCAGCAAGGGGGTTAAGGGCAATCAGCCCCAGCATTTT. The encoded protein is CASSKGVKGNQPQHF.

The table lists this clonotype with many counts. V is TRBV9 and J is TRBJ1-1, with 8 positions matching TRBD1. This CDR3 spans 14 amino acids. The germline CDR1 and CDR2 sequences are SGDLS and YYNGEE. J lost 4 bases, V lost 4 bases, and 6 bases had no gene match. The CDR3 DNA sequence: TGTGCCAGCAGCTTCGGACAGGGTCCCACTGAAGCTTTCTTT. It translates to CASSFGQGPTEAFF.

This chain links TRBV9 with TRBJ2-3; 9 bases fit TRBD2. Per germline, CDR1 SGDLS and CDR2 YYNGEE. There are 14 residues in the CDR3. The J segment lost 3 bases and the V segment lost 7 bases, leaving 6 bases of the junction unmatched. Here the CDR3 reads CASSAGGPTDTQYF. The CDR3 DNA reads as TGTGCCAGCTCGGCGGGGGGGCCGACAGATACGCAGTATTTT.

This clonotype occurred many times. This rearrangement joins TRBV9 to TRBJ1-1; the D is unclear. V was clipped by 2 bases and J by 0 bases, with 11 bases between them. This CDR3 is built from 15 residues. The germline V gene has CDR1 SGDLS and CDR2 YYNGEE. Here the CDR3 reads CASSVLSDMNTEAFF. CDR3 sequence (DNA): TGTGCCAGCAGCGTCCTCTCAGACATGAACACTGAAGCTTTCTTT.

This clonotype has at least ten counts. This sequence joins TRBV9 and TRBJ2-1, with 12 bases that match TRBD2. CDR3 size: 19 residues. The ends lost 0 bases at V and 0 bases at J; junction bases unmatched: 7. Germline V gene data show CDR1 as SGDLS and CDR2 as YYNGEE. CDR3 sequence reads: CASSVALAGGLSSYNEQFF. The CDR3 nucleotides read TGTGCCAGCAGCGTAGCGCTAGCGGGGGGGCTAAGCTCCTACAATGAGCAGTTCTTC.

This clonotype occurred many times. The CDR3 sequence: CASSVSTPGLSGANVLTF. The CDR3 DNA sequence: TGTGCCAGCAGCGTATCGACACCTGGCTTGTCTGGGGCCAACGTCCTGACTTTC. The chain carries TRBV9 and TRBJ2-6; no reliable D call. Deletions cut 1 base from V and 1 base from J, with 15 bases between. This CDR3 spans 18 amino acids. Germline CDR1 and CDR2: SGDLS and YYNGEE.

The V gene is TRBV9, the J gene TRBJ2-5, with TRBD1 identical over 9 bases. V shed 3 bases, J shed 5 bases, and the junction held 8 bases outside the gene matches. This CDR3 region has 15 residues. The V gene's germline CDR1 is SGDLS and CDR2 YYNGEE. CDR3 amino acids: CASSGSGTGYETQYF. As DNA, the CDR3 is TGTGCCAGCAGCGGCTCCGGGACAGGGTACGAGACCCAGTACTTC.

By sample share, this clonotype is medium-sized. The V and J genes are TRBV9 and TRBJ1-1, with a weak D call TRBD1 (5 bases). Germline-derived CDR1 and CDR2 are SGDLS and YYNGEE. CDR3 length: 13 residues. Trimming shortened V by 4 bases and J by 4 bases, and 11 bases separated the two germline ends. CDR3 DNA sequence: TGTGCCAGCAGCCGGCAGGGAGGCACTGAAGCTTTCTTT. Its translation: CASSRQGGTEAFF.

Many counts were recorded for this clonotype. The chain joins TRBV9 to TRBJ1-5; no firm D call. V lost 0 bases and J lost 1, with 8 bases in between. The CDR3 has 15 amino acids. The germline V gene has CDR1 SGDLS and CDR2 YYNGEE. The CDR3 loop reads CASSVGPKSNQPQHF. For the CDR3, the DNA is TGTGCCAGCAGCGTAGGTCCGAAAAGCAATCAGCCCCAGCATTTT.

This clonotype was observed at least ten times. The V call is TRBV9, the J call TRBJ2-7; D perhaps matches TRBD1 (6 bases). The V and J ends lost 4 bases and 3 bases respectively, with 23 bases between them. Per germline, CDR1 SGDLS and CDR2 YYNGEE. The CDR3 totals 17 residues. The DNA for the CDR3 is TGTGCCAGCAGCCTAACGGACCGACCGACAGGCCGCTACGAGCAGTACTTC. This sequence encodes CASSLTDRPTGRYEQYF.

This clonotype showed up many times. The DNA of the CDR3 is TGTGCCAGCAGCGGACGTCCTCCGGGACAGGTTCGGGGTCTTGGGAACTATGGCTACACCTTC. It translates to CASSGRPPGQVRGLGNYGYTF. The rearrangement links TRBV9 to TRBJ1-2, with 8 nucleotides matching TRBD1. Germline assignment: CDR1 SGDLS and CDR2 YYNGEE. J gave up 2 bases and V 3 bases, and 24 bases lay outside the gene matches. CDR3 length: 21 amino acids. Combining the CDR3 with reference TRBV9 and TRBJ1-2 gives the whole variable domain DSGVTQTPKHLITATGQRVTLRCSPRSGDLSVYWYQQSLDQGLQFLIQYYNGEERAKGNILERFSAQQFPDLHSELNLSSLELGDSALYFCASSGRPPGQVRGLGNYGYTFGSGTRLTVV.

This clonotype was seen many times. The chain couples TRBV9 to TRBJ2-7; D gene ambiguous. Looked up from germline, CDR1 is SGDLS and CDR2 is YYNGEE. The CDR3 has 14 amino acids. V was trimmed by 0 bases and J by 1 base, leaving 8 bases between them. This CDR3 is CASSVGPDSYEQYF. Written as DNA, the CDR3 is TGTGCCAGCAGCGTAGGTCCAGATTCCTACGAGCAGTACTTC.

This clonotype was detected ten times or more. The chain employs TRBV9 and TRBJ2-5, with TRBD1 as a possible D gene (6 bases). V gave up 4 bases and J gave up 3 bases, with 13 bases separating them. The germline gives CDR1 SGDLS, CDR2 YYNGEE. The CDR3 loop spans 14 amino acids. The CDR3 DNA reads TGTGCCAGCAGCCCGCGGACAGATAAAGAGACCCAGTACTTC. Protein sequence: CASSPRTDKETQYF.

This chain uses TRBV9 with TRBJ2-3, with 10 bases fitting TRBD2. J was trimmed by 5 bases and V by 0 bases; bases with no gene match: 6. There are 16 residues in the CDR3. The V gene's germline CDR1 is SGDLS and CDR2 YYNGEE. The CDR3 loop reads CASSVASGGAGDTQYF. The CDR3 DNA reads TGTGCCAGCAGCGTAGCGAGCGGGGGGGCCGGAGATACGCAGTATTTT. Looking up the rest from reference TRBV9 and TRBJ2-3 gives the full variable domain: DSGVTQTPKHLITATGQRVTLRCSPRSGDLSVYWYQQSLDQGLQFLIQYYNGEERAKGNILERFSAQQFPDLHSELNLSSLELGDSALYFCASSVASGGAGDTQYFGPGTRLTVL.

In its sample, this clonotype was seen many times. The chain couples TRBV9 to TRBJ2-2; a weak D match, TRBD2 (5 bases). This CDR3 is built from 16 residues. Germline-derived CDR1 and CDR2 are SGDLS and YYNGEE. V gave up 4 bases and J gave up 5 bases, with 18 bases separating them. The CDR3, as DNA: TGTGCCAGCAGCTCGCAAGGACTCACCACTACCGGGGAGCTGTTTTTT. This encodes CASSSQGLTTTGELFF.

Ten or more counts support this clonotype. J is TRBJ2-1 and V is TRBV9, with D tentatively TRBD2 (5 bases). V was cut by 4 bases and J by 8 bases, with 25 bases left in between. CDR3 length: 17 amino acids. CDR1 SGDLS and CDR2 YYNGEE come from the germline V gene. CDR3 in DNA: TGTGCCAGCAGCTCCACCGGGGTAGGGTATGTTTTCCATGAGCAGTTCTTC. Residues: CASSSTGVGYVFHEQFF.

This clonotype was found many times. The gene calls are TRBV9 and TRBJ2-1, with a possible D match to TRBD1 (5 bases). Trimming removed 3 bases from V and 15 bases from J, with 22 bases in between. The V gene's germline CDR1 is SGDLS and CDR2 YYNGEE. The CDR3 covers 14 residues. CDR3 sequence: CASSDRGDSHGPFF. The CDR3 DNA is TGTGCCAGCAGCGATAGGGGCGACAGCCACGGTCCGTTCTTC. The full variable domain, rest sourced from reference TRBV9 and TRBJ2-1, is DSGVTQTPKHLITATGQRVTLRCSPRSGDLSVYWYQQSLDQGLQFLIQYYNGEERAKGNILERFSAQQFPDLHSELNLSSLELGDSALYFCASSDRGDSHGPFFGPGTRLTVL.

Many counts were recorded for this clonotype. V gene TRBV9 combines with J gene TRBJ1-1, with D unclear. The CDR3 totals 15 residues. Trimming cost V 0 bases and J 4 bases, with 13 bases left between them. Germline lookup yields CDR1 SGDLS and CDR2 YYNGEE. The CDR3 region is CASSVAGERATEAFF. In nucleotides, the CDR3 is TGTGCCAGCAGCGTAGCAGGCGAAAGGGCCACTGAAGCTTTCTTT.

This clonotype was counted at least ten times. The chain combines TRBV9 with TRBJ1-1, with D uncertain. Trimming pared 4 bases from V and 4 bases from J, leaving 14 bases between. Germline-derived CDR1 and CDR2 are SGDLS and YYNGEE. The CDR3 has 14 amino acids. CDR3 in DNA: TGTGCCAGCAGCCCCAGAATGGGTTTCACTGAAGCTTTCTTT. Encoded protein: CASSPRMGFTEAFF.

This clonotype was found many times. This chain links TRBV9 with TRBJ1-5; no clear D. The V gene lost 0 bases and the J gene lost 4 bases, with 8 bases spanning the gap. The CDR3 contains 14 residues. In germline, CDR1 is SGDLS, CDR2 YYNGEE. Here the CDR3 reads CASSVDFVNQPQHF. Written as DNA, the CDR3 is TGTGCCAGCAGCGTAGATTTCGTTAATCAGCCCCAGCATTTT.